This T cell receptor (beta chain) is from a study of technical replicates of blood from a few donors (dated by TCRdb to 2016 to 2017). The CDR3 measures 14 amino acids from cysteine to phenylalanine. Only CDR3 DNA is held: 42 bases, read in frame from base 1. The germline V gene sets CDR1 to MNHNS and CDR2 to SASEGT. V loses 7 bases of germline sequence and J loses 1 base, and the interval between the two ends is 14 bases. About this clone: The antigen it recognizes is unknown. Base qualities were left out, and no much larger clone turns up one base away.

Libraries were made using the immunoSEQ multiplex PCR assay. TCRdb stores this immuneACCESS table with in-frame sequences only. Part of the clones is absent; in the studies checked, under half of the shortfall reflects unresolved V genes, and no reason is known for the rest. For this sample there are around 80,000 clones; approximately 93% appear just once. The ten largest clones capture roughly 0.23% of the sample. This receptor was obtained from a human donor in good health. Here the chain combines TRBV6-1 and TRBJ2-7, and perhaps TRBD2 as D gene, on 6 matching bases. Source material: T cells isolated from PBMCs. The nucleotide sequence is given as TGTGCCAGCACCGCCCAGAGCGGGTCCTACGAGCAGTACTTC. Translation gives CASTAQSGSYEQYF.